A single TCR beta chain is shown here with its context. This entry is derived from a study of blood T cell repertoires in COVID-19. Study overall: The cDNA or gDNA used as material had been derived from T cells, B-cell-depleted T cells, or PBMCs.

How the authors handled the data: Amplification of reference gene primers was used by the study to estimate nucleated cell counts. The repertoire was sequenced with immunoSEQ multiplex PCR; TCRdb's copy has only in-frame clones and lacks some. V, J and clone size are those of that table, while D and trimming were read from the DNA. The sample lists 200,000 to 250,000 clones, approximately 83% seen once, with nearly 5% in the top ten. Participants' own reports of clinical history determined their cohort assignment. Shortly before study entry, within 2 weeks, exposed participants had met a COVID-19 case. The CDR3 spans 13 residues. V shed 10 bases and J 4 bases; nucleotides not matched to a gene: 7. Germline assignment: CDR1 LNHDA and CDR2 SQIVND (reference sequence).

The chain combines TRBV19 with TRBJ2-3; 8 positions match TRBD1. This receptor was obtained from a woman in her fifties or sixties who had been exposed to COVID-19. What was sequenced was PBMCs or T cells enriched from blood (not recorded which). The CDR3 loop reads CATADRGADTQYF. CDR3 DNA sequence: TGTGCCACCGCCGACAGGGGAGCAGATACGCAGTATTTT.